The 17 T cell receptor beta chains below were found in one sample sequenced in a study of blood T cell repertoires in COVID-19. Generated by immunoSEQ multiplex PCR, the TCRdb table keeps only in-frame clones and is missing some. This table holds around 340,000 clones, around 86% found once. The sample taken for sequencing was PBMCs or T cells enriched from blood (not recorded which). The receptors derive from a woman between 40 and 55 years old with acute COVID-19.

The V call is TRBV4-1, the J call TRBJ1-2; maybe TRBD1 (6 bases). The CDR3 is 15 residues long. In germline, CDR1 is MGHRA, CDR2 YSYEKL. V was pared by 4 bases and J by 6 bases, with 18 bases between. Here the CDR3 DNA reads TGCGCCAGCAGCCGAATGACCGGGACAATCGATGGCTACACCTTC. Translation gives CASSRMTGTIDGYTF.

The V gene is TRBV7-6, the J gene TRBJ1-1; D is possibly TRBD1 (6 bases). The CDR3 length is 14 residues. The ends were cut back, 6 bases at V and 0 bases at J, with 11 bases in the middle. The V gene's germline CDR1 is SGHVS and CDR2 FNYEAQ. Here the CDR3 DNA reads TGTGCCAGCAGTAGACAGGAGCTGAACACTGAAGCTTTCTTT. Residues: CASSRQELNTEAFF.

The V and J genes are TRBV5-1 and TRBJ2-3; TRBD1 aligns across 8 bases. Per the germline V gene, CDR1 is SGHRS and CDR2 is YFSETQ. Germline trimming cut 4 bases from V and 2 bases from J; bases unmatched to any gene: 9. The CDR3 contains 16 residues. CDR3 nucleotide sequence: TGCGCCAGCAGCCTTGGGACAGGACCCAACACAGATACGCAGTATTTT. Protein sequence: CASSLGTGPNTDTQYF.

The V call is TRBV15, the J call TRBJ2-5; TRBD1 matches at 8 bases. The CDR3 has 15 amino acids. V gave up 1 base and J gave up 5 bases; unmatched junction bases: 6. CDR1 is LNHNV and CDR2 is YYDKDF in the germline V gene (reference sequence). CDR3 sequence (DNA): TGTGCCACCAGCAGAGTTCTACAGGGGGATGAGACCCAGTACTTC. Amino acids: CATSRVLQGDETQYF.

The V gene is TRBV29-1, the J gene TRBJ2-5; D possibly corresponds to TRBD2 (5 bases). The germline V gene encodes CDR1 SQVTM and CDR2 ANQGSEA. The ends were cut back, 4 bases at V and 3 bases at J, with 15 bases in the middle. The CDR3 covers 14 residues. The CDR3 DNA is TGCAGCGTTGGCCTTACGAGCGGAAAAGAGACCCAGTACTTC. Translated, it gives CSVGLTSGKETQYF. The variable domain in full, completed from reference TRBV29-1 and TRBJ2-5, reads SAVISQKPSRDICQRGTSLTIQCQVDSQVTMMFWYRQQPGQSLTLIATANQGSEATYESGFVIDKFPISRPNLTFSTLTVSNMSPEDSSIYLCSVGLTSGKETQYFGPGTRLLVL.

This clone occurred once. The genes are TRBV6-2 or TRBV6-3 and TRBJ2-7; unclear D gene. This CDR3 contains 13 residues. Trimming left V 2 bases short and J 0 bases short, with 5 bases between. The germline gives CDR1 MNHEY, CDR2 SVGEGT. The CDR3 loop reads CASSYPSSYEQYF. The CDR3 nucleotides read TGTGCCAGCAGTTACCCCAGCTCCTACGAGCAGTACTTC.

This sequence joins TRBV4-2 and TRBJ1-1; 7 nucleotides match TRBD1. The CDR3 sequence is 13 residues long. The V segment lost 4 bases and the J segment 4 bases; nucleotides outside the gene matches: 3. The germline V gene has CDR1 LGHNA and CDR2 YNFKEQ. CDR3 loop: CASSPYRGTEAFF. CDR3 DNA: TGTGCCAGCAGCCCATACAGGGGCACTGAAGCTTTCTTT.

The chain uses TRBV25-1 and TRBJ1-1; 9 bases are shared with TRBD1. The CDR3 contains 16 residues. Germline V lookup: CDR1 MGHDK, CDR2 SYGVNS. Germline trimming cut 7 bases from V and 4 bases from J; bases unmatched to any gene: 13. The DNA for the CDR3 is TGTGCCAGCATCCCATCCGGGACAGGGCTTGGCACTGAAGCTTTCTTT. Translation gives CASIPSGTGLGTEAFF. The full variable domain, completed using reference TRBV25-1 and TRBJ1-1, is EADIYQTPRYLVIGTGKKITLECSQTMGHDKMYWYQQDPGMELHLIHYSYGVNSTEKGDLSSESTVSRIRTEHFPLTLESARPSHTSQYLCASIPSGTGLGTEAFFGQGTRLTVV.

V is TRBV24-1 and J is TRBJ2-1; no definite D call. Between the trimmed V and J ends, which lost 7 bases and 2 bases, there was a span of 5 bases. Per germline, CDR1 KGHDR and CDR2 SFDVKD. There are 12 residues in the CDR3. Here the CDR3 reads CATSRTYNEQFF. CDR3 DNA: TGTGCCACCAGCAGAACCTACAATGAGCAGTTCTTC.

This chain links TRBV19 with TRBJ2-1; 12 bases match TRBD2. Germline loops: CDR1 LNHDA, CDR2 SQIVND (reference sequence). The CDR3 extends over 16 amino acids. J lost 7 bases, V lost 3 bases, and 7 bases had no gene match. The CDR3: CASSIRGLAGRNEQFF. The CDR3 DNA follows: TGTGCCAGTAGTATCCGCGGACTAGCGGGAAGGAATGAGCAGTTCTTC.

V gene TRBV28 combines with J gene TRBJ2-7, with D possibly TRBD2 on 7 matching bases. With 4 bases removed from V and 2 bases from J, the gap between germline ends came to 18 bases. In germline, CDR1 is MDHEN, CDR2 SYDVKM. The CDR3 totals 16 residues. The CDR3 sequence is CASSSPGGPVTYEQYF. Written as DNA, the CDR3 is TGTGCCAGCAGTTCCCCCGGGGGGCCAGTCACCTACGAGCAGTACTTC.

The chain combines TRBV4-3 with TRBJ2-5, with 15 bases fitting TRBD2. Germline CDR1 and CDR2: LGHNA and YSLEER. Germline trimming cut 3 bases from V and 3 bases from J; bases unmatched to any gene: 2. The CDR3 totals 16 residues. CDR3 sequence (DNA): TGCGCCAGCAGCCACGGACTAGCGGGAGGGGAAGAGACCCAGTACTTC. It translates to CASSHGLAGGEETQYF.

In nucleotides, the CDR3 is TGTGCCAGCAGCTTAGCGAGGGCTAGCGGGAGCGACGAGCAGTACTTC. Amino acids: CASSLARASGSDEQYF. The rearrangement joins TRBV7-9 to TRBJ2-7; the match to TRBD2 covers 10 bases. CDR1 and CDR2 from the germline V gene are SEHNR and FQNEAQ (reference sequence). The CDR3 extends over 16 amino acids. Germline trimming cut 0 bases from V and 5 bases from J; bases unmatched to any gene: 7. The full variable domain, with the rest looked up from reference TRBV7-9 and TRBJ2-7, is DTGVSQNPRHKITKRGQNVTFRCDPISEHNRLYWYRQTLGQGPEFLTYFQNEAQLEKSRLLSDRFSAERPKGSFSTLEIQRTEQGDSAMYLCASSLARASGSDEQYFGPGTRLTVT.

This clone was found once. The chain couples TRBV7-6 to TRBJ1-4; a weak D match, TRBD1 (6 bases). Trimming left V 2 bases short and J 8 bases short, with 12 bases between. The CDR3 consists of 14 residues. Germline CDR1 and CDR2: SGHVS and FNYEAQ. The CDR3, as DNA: TGTGCCAGCAGCTTACAGGGGCGACAGGAAAAACTGTTTTTT. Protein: CASSLQGRQEKLFF.

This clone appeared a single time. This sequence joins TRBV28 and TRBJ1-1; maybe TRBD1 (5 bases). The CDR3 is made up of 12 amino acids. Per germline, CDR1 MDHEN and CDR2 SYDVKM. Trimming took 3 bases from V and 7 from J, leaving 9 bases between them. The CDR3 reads CASSLGGNEAFF. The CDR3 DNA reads TGTGCCAGCAGTTTGGGGGGAAATGAAGCTTTCTTT.

The CDR3 reads CASSFTTGASKYF. In nucleotides, the CDR3 is TGTGCCAGCAGTTTCACTACGGGAGCCTCCAAGTACTTC. This chain uses TRBV6-5 with TRBJ2-7; D perhaps matches TRBD2 (6 bases). Per germline, CDR1 MNHEY and CDR2 SVGAGI. The CDR3 covers 13 residues. V was cut by 4 bases and J by 11 bases, with 18 bases left in between.

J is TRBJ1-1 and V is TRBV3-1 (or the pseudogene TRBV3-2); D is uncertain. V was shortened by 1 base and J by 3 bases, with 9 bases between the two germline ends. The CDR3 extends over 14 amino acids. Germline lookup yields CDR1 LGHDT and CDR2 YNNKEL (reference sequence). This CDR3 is CASSQGSSHTEAFF. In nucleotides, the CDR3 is TGTGCCAGCAGCCAAGGGAGCTCACACACTGAAGCTTTCTTT.